The present T cell receptor (beta chain) was sequenced within a study of long-term antiretroviral therapy in people with HIV. CDR1 is MDHEN, CDR2 SYDVKM, per germline. V lost 8 bases to trimming and J lost 2 bases; unmatched junction nucleotides: 3. The CDR3 runs 14 residues. Specimens carried about 0.85-10 million cryopreserved PBMC before DNA extraction. Version v3.0 of the immunoSEQ assay ran at survey level. The table came from immunoSEQ multiplex PCR; TCRdb's copy has only in-frame clones and leaves some out. The table lists around 35,000 clones, roughly 79% of them singletons, with 7.5% to 9.5% in the top ten.

The source was unsorted PBMCs, collected 3.1 years after starting antiretroviral therapy. The chain joins TRBV28 to TRBJ1-6; 7 bases line up with TRBD1. This TCR was recovered from a woman aged 45-65 years with HIV. The CDR3 loop is CASGDSTYNSPLHF. CDR3 bases: TGTGCCAGCGGGGACAGTACCTATAATTCACCCCTCCACTTT.